These 26 T cell receptor beta chains were sequenced from one sample in a study of CD8+ T cells in alopecia areata. Specified treatment: oral pan-JAK inhibitor, 5-10 mg twice daily. Sequencing templates came from extracted RNA that was reverse transcribed into cDNA. Produced via immunoSEQ multiplex PCR; TCRdb's table is partial and in-frame only. The sample has 200,000 to 250,000 clones, around 65% seen once. The sample consisted of CD4+ T cells sorted from blood, taken at week 4, from a patient treated with tofacitinib. Source of these receptors: a human donor with alopecia areata.

This rearrangement joins TRBV27 to TRBJ2-7; TRBD1 might be the D (6 bases). The CDR3 sequence is 13 residues long. CDR1 MNHEY and CDR2 SMNVEV come from the germline V gene (reference sequence). The V end was cut by 5 bases, the J end by 2 bases, with 10 bases between. The CDR3 DNA is TGTGCCAGCAGTCCCCAGGGGCCCTACGAGCAGTACTTC. It encodes CASSPQGPYEQYF.

In its sample, this clone was seen a few times. The chain joins TRBV29-1 to TRBJ2-3; 12 bases map to TRBD2. Germline trimming cut 7 bases from V and 0 bases from J; bases unmatched to any gene: 2. Germline CDR1 reads SQVTM; CDR2 reads ANQGSEA. CDR3 length: 14 amino acids. The DNA of the CDR3 is TGCAGCGCTGGACTAGCGGGGAGCACAGATACGCAGTATTTT. Residues: CSAGLAGSTDTQYF.

This clone came up once. The rearrangement joins TRBV30 to TRBJ1-6; 8 positions agree with TRBD1. With V trimmed by 1 base and J by 5 bases, 7 bases remained unmatched. Germline V gene sequence: CDR1 GTSNPN, CDR2 SVGIG (reference sequence). The CDR3 spans 16 residues. The CDR3 DNA reads as TGTGCCTGGAGTGCAGCAAAGACAGGGGATAATTCACCCCTCCACTTT. Its protein is CAWSAAKTGDNSPLHF.

This chain links TRBV29-1 with TRBJ1-2; no clear D. The germline V and J ends were trimmed by 3 bases and 3 bases, with 8 bases remaining between them. The CDR3 runs 12 residues. Per the germline V gene, CDR1 is SQVTM and CDR2 is ANQGSEA. The CDR3 DNA follows: TGCAGCGTTGACGACCCGGACTATGGCTACACCTTC. It codes for CSVDDPDYGYTF.

This clone was counted a few times. V usage is TRBV7-8 and J usage is TRBJ1-1, with a tentative D call TRBD1 (5 bases). Germline V gives CDR1 SGHVS, CDR2 FQNEAQ. Trimming took 3 bases from V and 6 from J, leaving 17 bases between them. This CDR3 has 15 amino acids. CDR3 nucleotide sequence: TGTGCCAGCAGCTTTCTAGGGGCGCACCGAGCTGAAGCTTTCTTT. It encodes CASSFLGAHRAEAFF. Variable domain in full (rest from reference TRBV7-8 and TRBJ1-1): GAGVSQSPRYKVAKRGQDVALRCDPISGHVSLFWYQQALGQGPEFLTYFQNEAQLDKSGLPSDRFFAERPEGSVSTLKIQRTQQEDSAVYLCASSFLGAHRAEAFFGQGTRLTVV.

V usage is TRBV4-1 and J usage is TRBJ1-1; D is undetermined. The CDR3 consists of 14 residues. Germline V gene data show CDR1 as MGHRA and CDR2 as YSYEKL. Trimming stripped 2 bases from V and 0 bases from J, with 7 bases between. CDR3 DNA sequence: TGCGCCAGCAGCCAACCATCATTGAACACTGAAGCTTTCTTT. Its protein product is CASSQPSLNTEAFF.

The rearrangement links TRBV11-1 to TRBJ1-6, with D uncertain. Per the germline V gene, CDR1 is SGHAT and CDR2 is FQDESV (reference sequence). The length of the CDR3 is 12 residues. Trimming left V 2 bases short and J 8 bases short, with 4 bases between. CDR3 residues: CASSLSHSPLHF. CDR3 nucleotide sequence: TGTGCCAGCAGCTTATCCCATTCACCCCTCCACTTT. The full variable domain, with the rest looked up from reference TRBV11-1 and TRBJ1-6, is EAEVAQSPRYKITEKSQAVAFWCDPISGHATLYWYRQILGQGPELLVQFQDESVVDDSQLPKDRFSAERLKGVDSTLKIQPAELGDSAMYLCASSLSHSPLHFGNGTRLTVT.

The chain carries TRBV29-1 and TRBJ2-3, with D uncertain. Germline CDR1 is SQVTM and CDR2 is ANQGSEA. V lost 4 bases, J lost 2 bases, and 7 bases lay in between. The CDR3 has 12 residues. CDR3 nucleotides: TGCAGCGTTGCGCGGTTCACAGATACGCAGTATTTT. Encoded protein: CSVARFTDTQYF.

The J gene is TRBJ1-4, the V gene TRBV18; D is possibly TRBD1 (5 bases). Trimming removed 4 bases at V and 4 bases at J, with 7 bases between. In germline, CDR1 is KGHSH, CDR2 LQKENI. CDR3 length: 13 residues. CDR3 region: CASSQGNNEKLFF. The CDR3 DNA sequence: TGTGCCAGCTCACAGGGGAATAATGAAAAACTGTTTTTT.

This clone was observed a single time. J is TRBJ2-1 and V is TRBV5-6; no clear D gene. Deletions cut 3 bases from V and 10 bases from J, with 14 bases between. Germline V gives CDR1 SGHDT, CDR2 YYEEEE. This CDR3 spans 13 amino acids. CDR3 protein: CASSSPTGREQFF. Written as DNA, the CDR3 is TGTGCCAGCAGCTCACCCACCGGTCGGGAGCAGTTCTTC.

This chain connects TRBV29-1 to TRBJ2-5; D perhaps matches TRBD1 (6 bases). There are 12 residues in the CDR3. Germline lookup yields CDR1 SQVTM and CDR2 ANQGSEA. Deletions cut 3 bases from V and 5 bases from J, with 10 bases between. The CDR3 spells CSVESTGETQYF. CDR3 DNA sequence: TGCAGCGTTGAGTCAACAGGGGAGACCCAGTACTTC.

V usage is TRBV15 and J usage is TRBJ1-4; D gene unclear. In germline, CDR1 is LNHNV, CDR2 YYDKDF (reference sequence). This CDR3 contains 15 residues. V shed 0 bases and J shed 2 bases, with 7 bases lying between them. The CDR3 region has the DNA TGTGCCACCAGCAGAGAGGGAGGGACTAATGAAAAACTGTTTTTT. Its translation: CATSREGGTNEKLFF.

This clone was seen a few times. The V and J genes are TRBV27 and TRBJ1-2; D perhaps matches TRBD1 (6 bases). The CDR3 is 12 amino acids. Germline values: CDR1 MNHEY, CDR2 SMNVEV (reference sequence). Trimming left V 5 bases short and J 7 bases short, with 11 bases between. As DNA, the CDR3 is TGTGCCAGCAGTAAAACAGGGTCTGGCTACACCTTC. Translation gives CASSKTGSGYTF.

The V gene is TRBV10-3, the J gene TRBJ2-1; 8 nucleotides line up with TRBD1. The CDR3 totals 16 residues. The V gene end was trimmed by 4 bases and the J gene end by 8 bases; junction bases not matched to a gene: 13. CDR1 is ENHRY, CDR2 SYGVKD, per germline. CDR3 nucleotide sequence: TGTGCCATCAGTGTTGGGGGCGACAGGGGAATCCATGAGCAGTTCTTC. This sequence encodes CAISVGGDRGIHEQFF.

This clone turned up a few times. The V call is TRBV23-1, the J call TRBJ1-2; D gene unclear. TRBV23-1 is an ORF for which the function is uncertain. This CDR3 is 12 amino acids long. V lost 6 bases and J lost 2, with 7 bases in between. The chain's CDR3 is CASRGGNYGYTF. The CDR3 nucleotides are TGCGCCAGCAGGGGTGGGAACTATGGCTACACCTTC.

The CDR3 is CAISVQGRINTGELFF. CDR3 bases: TGTGCCATCAGTGTCCAGGGACGGATCAACACCGGGGAGCTGTTTTTT. The V call is TRBV10-3, the J call TRBJ2-2, with D perhaps matching TRBD1 or TRBD2 (5 bases each). CDR1 is ENHRY, CDR2 SYGVKD, per germline. This CDR3 has 16 residues. V shed 4 bases and J shed 2 bases, with 14 bases lying between them.

The genes are TRBV29-1 and TRBJ1-4; 7 bases fit TRBD1. Per germline, CDR1 SQVTM and CDR2 ANQGSEA. Losses at the gene ends were 4 bases for V and 0 bases for J; bases not matched to a gene: 8. The CDR3 has 16 residues. As DNA, the CDR3 is TGCAGCGTTGCCTCGGGACAGTCCTCAACTAATGAAAAACTGTTTTTT. This translates into CSVASGQSSTNEKLFF.

This chain joins TRBV30 and TRBJ2-3; a possible D gene is TRBD2 (7 bases). Looked up from germline, CDR1 is GTSNPN and CDR2 is SVGIG (reference sequence). CDR3 size: 13 residues. V gave up 1 base and J gave up 4 bases, with 9 bases separating them. The CDR3 DNA is TGTGCCTGGAGTGGGGGGGGCCCAGATACGCAGTATTTT. Protein sequence: CAWSGGGPDTQYF. Filled out from reference TRBV30 and TRBJ2-3, the complete variable domain reads SQTIHQWPATLVQPVGSPLSLECTVEGTSNPNLYWYRQAAGRGLQLLFYSVGIGQISSEVPQNLSASRPQDRQFILSSKKLLLSDSGFYLCAWSGGGPDTQYFGPGTRLTVL.

V usage is TRBV5-1 and J usage is TRBJ1-1; TRBD1 aligns across 7 bases. Germline lookup yields CDR1 SGHRS and CDR2 YFSETQ. J was trimmed by 3 bases and V by 1 base; bases with no gene match: 6. CDR3 length equals 15 residues. The CDR3 sequence is CASSLRQGGYTEAFF. CDR3 sequence (DNA): TGCGCCAGCAGCTTGCGACAGGGAGGGTACACTGAAGCTTTCTTT.

Concerning this clone: This specimen includes other DNA sequences encoding the same CDR3. This chain uses TRBV11-2 with TRBJ1-2; D gene ambiguous. Trimming removed 0 bases from V and 5 bases from J, with 7 bases in between. This CDR3 comprises 13 residues. Per germline, CDR1 SGHAT and CDR2 FQNNGV. CDR3 protein: CASSLDRGYGYTF. DNA for the CDR3: TGTGCCAGCAGCTTAGATCGGGGATATGGCTACACCTTC.

The genes are TRBV13 and TRBJ1-1; the D is unclear. Deletions cut 10 bases from V and 1 base from J, with 13 bases between. The CDR3 loop spans 13 amino acids. The germline V gene has CDR1 PRHDT and CDR2 FYEKMQ (reference sequence). The CDR3 nucleotides read TGTGCCACCGAGGGTAGTTCGAACACTGAAGCTTTCTTT. Protein sequence: CATEGSSNTEAFF. The variable domain in full, with the rest retrieved from reference TRBV13 and TRBJ1-1, is AAGVIQSPRHLIKEKRETATLKCYPIPRHDTVYWYQQGPGQDPQFLISFYEKMQSDKGSIPDRFSAQQFSDYHSELNMSSLELGDSALYFCATEGSSNTEAFFGQGTRLTVV.

The gene calls are TRBV2 and TRBJ2-3; 12 bases are a match to TRBD2. CDR1 SNHLY and CDR2 FYNNEI come from the germline V gene. This CDR3 is 15 amino acids long. J was trimmed by 6 bases and V by 7 bases; bases with no gene match: 8. Here the CDR3 DNA reads TGTGCCAGCATCGGGCTAGCGGGGGGGTTTGATACGCAGTATTTT. It codes for CASIGLAGGFDTQYF.

This chain uses TRBV9 with TRBJ1-1, with 7 bases aligning to TRBD1. V gave up 3 bases and J gave up 3 bases; unmatched junction bases: 8. The CDR3 length is 15 residues. The germline gives CDR1 SGDLS, CDR2 YYNGEE. The DNA for the CDR3 is TGTGCCAGCAGCGAACAGGGGCGACTGGACACTGAAGCTTTCTTT. Translation gives CASSEQGRLDTEAFF.

The chain combines TRBV5-6 with TRBJ2-2; D is uncertain. V dropped 2 bases and J dropped 3 bases, with 8 bases sitting between them. Germline V gives CDR1 SGHDT, CDR2 YYEEEE. This CDR3 has 14 residues. The CDR3 sequence: CASSFYRDTGELFF. The CDR3 nucleotides read TGTGCCAGCAGCTTCTACCGGGACACCGGGGAGCTGTTTTTT.

The chain links TRBV10-3 to TRBJ2-7; TRBD1 matches 11 bases. Germline CDR1 is ENHRY and CDR2 is SYGVKD. Trimming took 0 bases from V and 3 from J; bases not matched to a gene: 1. The CDR3 is made up of 15 amino acids. CDR3 nucleotide sequence: TGTGCCATCAGTGAGTCCGGGACAGGGGGCTACGAGCAGTACTTC. The encoded protein is CAISESGTGGYEQYF.

This clone has just one count. The gene calls are TRBV29-1 and TRBJ2-5, with unresolved D. The CDR3 runs to 11 residues. Germline CDR1 reads SQVTM; CDR2 reads ANQGSEA. Trimming took 7 bases from V and 5 from J, leaving 11 bases between them. CDR3 residues: CSATTQETQYF. DNA of the CDR3: TGCAGCGCTACGACTCAGGAGACCCAGTACTTC. The full variable domain, with the rest looked up from reference TRBV29-1 and TRBJ2-5, is SAVISQKPSRDICQRGTSLTIQCQVDSQVTMMFWYRQQPGQSLTLIATANQGSEATYESGFVIDKFPISRPNLTFSTLTVSNMSPEDSSIYLCSATTQETQYFGPGTRLLVL.